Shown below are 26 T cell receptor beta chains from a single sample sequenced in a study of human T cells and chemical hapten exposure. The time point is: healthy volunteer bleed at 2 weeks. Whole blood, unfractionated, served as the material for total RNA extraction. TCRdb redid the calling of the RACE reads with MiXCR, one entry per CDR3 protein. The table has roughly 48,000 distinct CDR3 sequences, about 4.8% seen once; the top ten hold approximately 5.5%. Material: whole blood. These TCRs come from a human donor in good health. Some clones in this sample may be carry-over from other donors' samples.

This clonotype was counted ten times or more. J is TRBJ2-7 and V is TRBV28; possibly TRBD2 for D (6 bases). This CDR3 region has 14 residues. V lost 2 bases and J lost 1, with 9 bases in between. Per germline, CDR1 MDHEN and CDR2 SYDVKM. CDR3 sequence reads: CASSLVGTSYEQYF. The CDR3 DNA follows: TGTGCCAGCAGTTTAGTAGGGACTTCCTACGAGCAGTACTTC. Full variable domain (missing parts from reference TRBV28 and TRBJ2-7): DVKVTQSSRYLVKRTGEKVFLECVQDMDHENMFWYRQDPGLGLRLIYFSYDVKMKEKGDIPEGYSVSREKKERFSLILESASTNQTSMYLCASSLVGTSYEQYFGPGTRLTVT.

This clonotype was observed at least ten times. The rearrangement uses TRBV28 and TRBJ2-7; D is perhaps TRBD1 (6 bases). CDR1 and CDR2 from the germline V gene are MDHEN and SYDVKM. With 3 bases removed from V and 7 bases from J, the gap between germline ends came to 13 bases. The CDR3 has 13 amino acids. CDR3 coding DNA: TGTGCCAGCAGTTTGGGGGCACGAGCAGAGCAGTACTTC. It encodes CASSLGARAEQYF.

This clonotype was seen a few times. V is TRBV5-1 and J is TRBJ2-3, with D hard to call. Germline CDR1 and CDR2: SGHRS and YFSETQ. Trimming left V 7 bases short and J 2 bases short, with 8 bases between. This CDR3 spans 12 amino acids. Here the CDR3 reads CASAPSTDTQYF. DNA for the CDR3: TGCGCCAGCGCCCCATCCACAGATACGCAGTATTTT. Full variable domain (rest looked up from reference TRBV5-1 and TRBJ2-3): KAGVTQTPRYLIKTRGQQVTLSCSPISGHRSVSWYQQTPGQGLQFLFEYFSETQRNKGNFPGRFSGRQFSNSRSEMNVSTLELGDSALYLCASAPSTDTQYFGPGTRLTVL.

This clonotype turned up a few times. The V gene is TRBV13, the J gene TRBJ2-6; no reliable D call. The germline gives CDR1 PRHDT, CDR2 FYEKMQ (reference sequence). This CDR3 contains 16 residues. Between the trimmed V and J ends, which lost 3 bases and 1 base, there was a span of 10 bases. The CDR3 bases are TGTGCCAGCAGCTTTTTTGTTTCTTCTGGGGCCAACGTCCTGACTTTC. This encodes CASSFFVSSGANVLTF.

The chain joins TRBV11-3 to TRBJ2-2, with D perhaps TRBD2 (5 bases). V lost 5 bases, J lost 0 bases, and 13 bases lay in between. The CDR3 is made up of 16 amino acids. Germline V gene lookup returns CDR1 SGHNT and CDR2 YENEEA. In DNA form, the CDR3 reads TGTGCCAGCAGCCCCACCGGGGTAACGAACACCGGGGAGCTGTTTTTT. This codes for CASSPTGVTNTGELFF.

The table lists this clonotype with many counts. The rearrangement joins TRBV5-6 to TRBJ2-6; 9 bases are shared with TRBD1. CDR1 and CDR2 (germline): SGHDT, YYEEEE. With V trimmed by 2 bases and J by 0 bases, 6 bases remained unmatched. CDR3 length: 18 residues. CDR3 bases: TGTGCCAGCAGCTTCGACAGGGGGGCCAGCTCTGGGGCCAACGTCCTGACTTTC. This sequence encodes CASSFDRGASSGANVLTF.

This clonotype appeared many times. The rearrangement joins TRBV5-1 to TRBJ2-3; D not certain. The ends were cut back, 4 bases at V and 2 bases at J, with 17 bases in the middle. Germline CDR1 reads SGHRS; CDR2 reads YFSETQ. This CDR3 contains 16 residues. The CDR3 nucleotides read TGCGCCAGCAGCCCAGCAACTGGTTCGGTCACAGATACGCAGTATTTT. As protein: CASSPATGSVTDTQYF.

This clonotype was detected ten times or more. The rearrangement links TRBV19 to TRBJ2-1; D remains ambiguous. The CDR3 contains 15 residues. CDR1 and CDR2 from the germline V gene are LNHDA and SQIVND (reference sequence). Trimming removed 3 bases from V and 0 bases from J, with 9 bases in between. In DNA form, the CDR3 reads TGTGCCAGTAGTATCGAGTTGAGCTCCTACAATGAGCAGTTCTTC. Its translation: CASSIELSSYNEQFF.

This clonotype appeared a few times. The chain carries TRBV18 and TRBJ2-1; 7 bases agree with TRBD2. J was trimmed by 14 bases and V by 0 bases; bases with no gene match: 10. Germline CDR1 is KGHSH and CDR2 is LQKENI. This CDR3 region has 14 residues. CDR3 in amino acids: CASSPPAGGRVKFF. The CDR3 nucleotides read TGTGCCAGCTCACCACCGGCAGGCGGGAGAGTGAAGTTCTTC.

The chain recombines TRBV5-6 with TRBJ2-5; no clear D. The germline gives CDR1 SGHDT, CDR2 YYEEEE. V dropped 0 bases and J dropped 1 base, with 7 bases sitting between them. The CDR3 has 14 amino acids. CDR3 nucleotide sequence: TGTGCCAGCAGCTTGGACTCCACCCAAGAGACCCAGTACTTC. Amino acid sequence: CASSLDSTQETQYF.

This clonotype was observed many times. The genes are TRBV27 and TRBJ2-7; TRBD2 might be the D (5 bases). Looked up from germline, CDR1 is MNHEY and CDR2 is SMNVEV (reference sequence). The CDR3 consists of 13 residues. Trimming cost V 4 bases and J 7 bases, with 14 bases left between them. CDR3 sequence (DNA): TGTGCCAGCAGTTCGGTAGCGACTACAGAGCAGTACTTC. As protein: CASSSVATTEQYF.

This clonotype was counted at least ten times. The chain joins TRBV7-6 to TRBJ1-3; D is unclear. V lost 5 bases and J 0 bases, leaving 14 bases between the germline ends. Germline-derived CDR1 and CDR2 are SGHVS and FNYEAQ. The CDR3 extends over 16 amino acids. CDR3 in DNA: TGTGCCAGCAGCCCGGATGATTGGACCTCTGGAAACACCATATATTTT. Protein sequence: CASSPDDWTSGNTIYF.

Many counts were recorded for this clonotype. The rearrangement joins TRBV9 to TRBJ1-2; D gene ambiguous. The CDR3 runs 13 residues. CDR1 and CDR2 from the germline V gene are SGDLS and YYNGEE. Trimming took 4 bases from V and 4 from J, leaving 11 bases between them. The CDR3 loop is CASSLTWGYGYTF. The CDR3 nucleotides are TGTGCCAGCAGCCTAACATGGGGCTATGGCTACACCTTC.

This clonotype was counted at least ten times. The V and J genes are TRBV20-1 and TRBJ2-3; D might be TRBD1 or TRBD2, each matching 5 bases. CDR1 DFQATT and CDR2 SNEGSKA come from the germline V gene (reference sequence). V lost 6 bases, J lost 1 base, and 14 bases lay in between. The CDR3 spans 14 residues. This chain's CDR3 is CSARRLGGTDTQYF. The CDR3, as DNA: TGCAGTGCAAGAAGGTTGGGGGGCACAGATACGCAGTATTTT.

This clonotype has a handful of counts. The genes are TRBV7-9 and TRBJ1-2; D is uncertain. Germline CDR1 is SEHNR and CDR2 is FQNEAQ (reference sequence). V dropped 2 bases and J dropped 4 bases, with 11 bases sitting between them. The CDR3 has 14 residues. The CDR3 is CASSLSTRTYGYTF. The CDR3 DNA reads TGTGCCAGCAGCTTATCGACCCGCACCTATGGCTACACCTTC.

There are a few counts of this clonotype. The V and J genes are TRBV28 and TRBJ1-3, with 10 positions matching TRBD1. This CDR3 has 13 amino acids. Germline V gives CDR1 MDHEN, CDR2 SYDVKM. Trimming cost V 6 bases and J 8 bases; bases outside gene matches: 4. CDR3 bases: TGTGCCAGCAGGACAGGGGGCGAGCACACCATATATTTT. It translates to CASRTGGEHTIYF.

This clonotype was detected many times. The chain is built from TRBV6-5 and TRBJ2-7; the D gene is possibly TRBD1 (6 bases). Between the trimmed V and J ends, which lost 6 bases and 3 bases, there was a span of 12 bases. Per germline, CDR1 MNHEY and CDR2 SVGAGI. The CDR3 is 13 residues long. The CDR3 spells CASRLQGGYEQYF. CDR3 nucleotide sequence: TGTGCCAGCAGGTTACAGGGCGGCTACGAGCAGTACTTC.

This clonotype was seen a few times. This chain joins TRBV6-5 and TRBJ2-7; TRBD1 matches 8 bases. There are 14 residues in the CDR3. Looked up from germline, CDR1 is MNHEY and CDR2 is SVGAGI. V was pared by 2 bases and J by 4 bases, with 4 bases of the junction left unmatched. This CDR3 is CASSYGQGGYEQYF. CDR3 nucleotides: TGTGCCAGCAGTTACGGACAGGGTGGGTACGAGCAGTACTTC.

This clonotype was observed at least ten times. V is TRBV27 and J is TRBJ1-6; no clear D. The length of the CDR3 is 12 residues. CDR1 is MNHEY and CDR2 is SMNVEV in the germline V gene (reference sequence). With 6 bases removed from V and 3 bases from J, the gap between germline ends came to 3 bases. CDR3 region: CASSFYNSPLHF. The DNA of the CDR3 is TGTGCCAGCAGCTTCTATAATTCACCCCTCCACTTT.

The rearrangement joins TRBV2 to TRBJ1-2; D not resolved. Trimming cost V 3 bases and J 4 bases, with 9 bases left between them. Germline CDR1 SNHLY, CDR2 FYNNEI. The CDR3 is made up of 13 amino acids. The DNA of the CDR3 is TGTGCCAGCAGTGATGATGACTCCTATGGCTACACCTTC. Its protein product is CASSDDDSYGYTF. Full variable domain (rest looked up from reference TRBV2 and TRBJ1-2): EPEVTQTPSHQVTQMGQEVILRCVPISNHLYFYWYRQILGQKVEFLVSFYNNEISEKSEIFDDQFSVERPDGSNFTLKIRSTKLEDSAMYFCASSDDDSYGYTFGSGTRLTVV.

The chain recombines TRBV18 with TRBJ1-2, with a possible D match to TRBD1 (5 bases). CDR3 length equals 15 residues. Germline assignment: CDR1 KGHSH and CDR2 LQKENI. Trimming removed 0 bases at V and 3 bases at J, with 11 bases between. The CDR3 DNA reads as TGTGCCAGCTCACCACCGATCGGGGGAGACTATGGCTACACCTTC. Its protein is CASSPPIGGDYGYTF. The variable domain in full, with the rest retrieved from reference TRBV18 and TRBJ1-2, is NAGVMQNPRHLVRRRGQEARLRCSPMKGHSHVYWYRQLPEEGLKFMVYLQKENIIDESGMPKERFSAEFPKEGPSILRIQQVVRGDSAAYFCASSPPIGGDYGYTFGSGTRLTVV.

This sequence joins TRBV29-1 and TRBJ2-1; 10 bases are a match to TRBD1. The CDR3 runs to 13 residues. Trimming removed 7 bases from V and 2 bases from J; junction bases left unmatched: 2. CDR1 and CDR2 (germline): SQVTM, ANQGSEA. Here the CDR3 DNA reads TGCAGCGAGACAGGGGGCGCCTACAATGAGCAGTTCTTC. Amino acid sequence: CSETGGAYNEQFF.

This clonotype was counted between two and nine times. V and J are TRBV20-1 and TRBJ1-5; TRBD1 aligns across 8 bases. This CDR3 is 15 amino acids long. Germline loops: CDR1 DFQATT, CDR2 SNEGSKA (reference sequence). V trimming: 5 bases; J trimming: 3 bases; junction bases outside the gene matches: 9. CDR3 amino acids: CSAALGGQVNQPQHF. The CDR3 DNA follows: TGCAGTGCTGCACTGGGGGGACAGGTCAATCAGCCCCAGCATTTT.

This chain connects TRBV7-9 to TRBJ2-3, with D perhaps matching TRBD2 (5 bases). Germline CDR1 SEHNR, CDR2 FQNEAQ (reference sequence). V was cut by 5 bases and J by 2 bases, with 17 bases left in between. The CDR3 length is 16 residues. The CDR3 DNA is TGTGCCAGCAGCCAGAGTTGGCTAGCTTTCACAGATACGCAGTATTTT. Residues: CASSQSWLAFTDTQYF.

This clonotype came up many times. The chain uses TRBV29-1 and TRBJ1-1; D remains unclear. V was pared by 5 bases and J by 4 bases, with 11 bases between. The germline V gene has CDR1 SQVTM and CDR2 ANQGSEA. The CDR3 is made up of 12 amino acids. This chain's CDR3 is CSVLRASTEAFF. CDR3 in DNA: TGCAGCGTTTTGAGGGCGAGCACTGAAGCTTTCTTT.

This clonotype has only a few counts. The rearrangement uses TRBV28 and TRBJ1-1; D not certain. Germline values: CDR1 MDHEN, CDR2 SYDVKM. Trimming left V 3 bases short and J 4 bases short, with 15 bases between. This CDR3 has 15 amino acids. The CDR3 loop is CASSFTGGSGTEAFF. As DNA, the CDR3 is TGTGCCAGCAGTTTCACTGGAGGGAGTGGCACTGAAGCTTTCTTT. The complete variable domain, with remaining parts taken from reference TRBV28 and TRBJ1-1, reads DVKVTQSSRYLVKRTGEKVFLECVQDMDHENMFWYRQDPGLGLRLIYFSYDVKMKEKGDIPEGYSVSREKKERFSLILESASTNQTSMYLCASSFTGGSGTEAFFGQGTRLTVV.